This T cell receptor beta chain is from a study of vaccination effects on CD4 cells after COVID-19. Study-level findings and limits: Marked clonal contraction was seen in infection- and vaccine-induced clones late after vaccination.

Remarks on this clone: Antigen: not known.

The CDR3 covers 13 residues. Germline CDR1 and CDR2: SEHNR and FQNEAQ (reference sequence). Trimming cost V 8 bases and J 5 bases; bases outside gene matches: 8. The protocol was immunoSEQ multiplex PCR, while the TCRdb copy is restricted to in-frame clones and leaves out a portion. The sample holds some 21,000 clones; approximately 76% are singletons and the top ten take 9% to 9.5%. Before sequencing took place, the ViraFEST assay used viral peptide pools to expand antigen-specific CD4+ T cells. Subsequent to a culture period of less than twelve days, CD4+ T cells were isolated. As their vaccination, participants received two doses of either BNT162b2 or mRNA-1273. Nucleocapsid antibody tests were negative, and the vaccine recipients had no prior SARS-CoV-2 infection.

This chain connects TRBV7-9 to TRBJ2-7, with 8 bases fitting TRBD1. This receptor was identified in a human donor who received a COVID-19 vaccine. This material consisted of CD4+ T cells from PBMCs cultured with HCoV-229E spike peptides, taken after COVID-19 vaccination. CDR3 DNA sequence: TGTGCCAGCTCCCCCCAGGGGGCGGACGAGCAGTACTTC. It specifies CASSPQGADEQYF.